This T cell receptor beta chain was identified in a study of molecular identifiers for immune sequencing clone quantification. Sorting selected naive CD8 T cells with a CD8+CD4-CCR7+CD45RA+ phenotype. There are many counts of this clonotype. This CDR3 region has 14 residues. Between the trimmed V and J ends, which lost 5 bases and 6 bases, there was a span of 15 bases. Germline V gene sequence: CDR1 MDHEN, CDR2 SYDVKM. TCRdb fed the PCR reads into MiXCR, producing one record per CDR3 protein. The sample lists 100,000 or so distinct CDR3 sequences; approximately 40% were seen once. Source material: naive CD8+ T cells from blood, with Jurkat cell RNA spiked in. Subset noted: FACS-sorted CD8+CD4-CCR7+CD45RA+ naive T cells. This clonotype originated in a human donor in good health. Some libraries in this study had Jurkat cell RNA spiked in. V is TRBV28 and J is TRBJ2-3, with D maybe TRBD2 (6 bases). CDR3 region: CASSIPEAGDTQYF. DNA for the CDR3: TGTGCCAGCAGTATACCCGAAGCGGGTGATACGCAGTATTTT.